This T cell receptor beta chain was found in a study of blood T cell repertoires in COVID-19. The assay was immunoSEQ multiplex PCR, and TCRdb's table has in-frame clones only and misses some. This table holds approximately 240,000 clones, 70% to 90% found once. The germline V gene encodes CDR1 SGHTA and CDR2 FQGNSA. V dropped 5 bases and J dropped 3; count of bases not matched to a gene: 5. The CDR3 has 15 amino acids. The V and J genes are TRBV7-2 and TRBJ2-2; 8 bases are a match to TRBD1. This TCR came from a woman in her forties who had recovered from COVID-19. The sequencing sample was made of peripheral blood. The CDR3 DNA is TGTGCCAGCAGCCCGACAGGGGCCGACACCGGGGAGCTGTTTTTT. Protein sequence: CASSPTGADTGELFF.